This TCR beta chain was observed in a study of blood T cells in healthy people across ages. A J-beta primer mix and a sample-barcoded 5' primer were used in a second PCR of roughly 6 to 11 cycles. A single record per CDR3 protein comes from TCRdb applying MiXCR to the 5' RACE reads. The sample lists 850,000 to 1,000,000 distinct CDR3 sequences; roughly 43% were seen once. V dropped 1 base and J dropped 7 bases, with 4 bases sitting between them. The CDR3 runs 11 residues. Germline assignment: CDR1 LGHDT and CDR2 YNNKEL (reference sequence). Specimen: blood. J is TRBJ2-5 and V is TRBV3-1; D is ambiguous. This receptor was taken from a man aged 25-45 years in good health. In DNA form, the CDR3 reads TGTGCCAGCAGCCAAGTCGGGACCCAGTACTTC. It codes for CASSQVGTQYF.